These T cell receptor beta chains were read from a single sample in a study of cytomegalovirus exposure and HLA in healthy donors. Clones were read by immunoSEQ multiplex PCR, and TCRdb kept only the in-frame ones, dropping some. The table lists 100,000 or so clones, over 70% of them singletons, with about 5% in the top ten. Material: PBMCs. These receptors were taken from a male donor in good health and CMV-seronegative. Both conserved end residues are part of each CDR3. Each record gives: V gene, CDR3 protein.

v_gene: TRBV29-1; CDR3aa: CSVESGTGGYGYTF
v_gene: TRBV19; CDR3aa: CASSTRHLSNQPQHF
v_gene: TRBV30; CDR3aa: CAWSGYRRQGDYGYTF
v_gene: TRBV15; CDR3aa: CATSRDQNEQYF
v_gene: TRBV9; CDR3aa: CASSVDRGEQYF
v_gene: TRBV9; CDR3aa: CASSGITHRGGYTF
v_gene: TRBV30; CDR3aa: CAWDEGQGRREQYF
v_gene: TRBV2; CDR3aa: CASRAGRNPSYEQYF
v_gene: TRBV29-1; CDR3aa: CSVVTEMVKGNIQYF
v_gene: TRBV25-1; CDR3aa: CASSGGTGYSNQPQHF
v_gene: TRBV19; CDR3aa: CASAGQEHTEAFF
v_gene: TRBV7-2; CDR3aa: CASSLVGGGSGNTIYF
v_gene: TRBV2; CDR3aa: CASSEARGGSPQHF
v_gene: TRBV18; CDR3aa: CASSPLDRLRTYQETQYF
v_gene: TRBV12-5; CDR3aa: CVASRGGQYNEQFF
v_gene: TRBV5-4; CDR3aa: CASSSGTSITDTQYF
v_gene: TRBV5-8; CDR3aa: CASSADRATEAFF